The present T cell receptor (beta chain) was sequenced within a study of T cells in Graves' hyperthyroidism and ophthalmopathy. At the level of the study: Peripheral blood was collected at initial diagnosis, before any treatment. The study's findings and limits: Blood also held most thyroid clonotypes expanded beyond 0.001.

Subjects aged 18 to 65 presented with newly diagnosed hyperthyroidism of less than 2 months' duration. RNA transcripts yielded amplified TCR beta CDR3 regions. The study used the HTBI primer set for a first-round RT-PCR of the TCR CDR3. Using its own MiXCR run on the multiplex PCR reads, TCRdb lists one record per CDR3 protein. This table holds about 360,000 distinct CDR3 sequences, around 14% found once. This CDR3 is built from 15 residues. The V gene's germline CDR1 is SGDLS and CDR2 YYNGEE. The V gene lost 3 bases and the J gene lost 8 bases, with 18 bases spanning the gap. About this clonotype: Its target is not known.

V usage is TRBV9 and J usage is TRBJ2-1; possibly TRBD1 or TRBD2 for D (5 bases each). The sample taken for sequencing was blood. The sequence was obtained from a young woman with Graves' hyperthyroidism. The CDR3 DNA follows: TGTGCCAGCAGCGCCCGGGACCTGAGAGGCGATGAGCAGTTCTTC. Encoded protein: CASSARDLRGDEQFF.